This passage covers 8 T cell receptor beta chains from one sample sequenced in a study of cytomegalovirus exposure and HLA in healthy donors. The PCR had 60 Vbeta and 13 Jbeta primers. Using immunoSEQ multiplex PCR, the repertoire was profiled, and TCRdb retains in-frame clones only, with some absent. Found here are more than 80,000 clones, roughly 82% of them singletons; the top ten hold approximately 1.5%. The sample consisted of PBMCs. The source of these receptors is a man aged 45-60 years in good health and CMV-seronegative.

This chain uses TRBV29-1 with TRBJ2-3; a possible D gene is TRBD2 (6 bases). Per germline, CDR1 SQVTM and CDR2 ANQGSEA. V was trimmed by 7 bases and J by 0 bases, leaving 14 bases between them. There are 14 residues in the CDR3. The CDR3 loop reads CSGREVSSTDTQYF. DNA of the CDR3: TGCAGCGGGCGGGAAGTTAGCAGCACAGATACGCAGTATTTT.

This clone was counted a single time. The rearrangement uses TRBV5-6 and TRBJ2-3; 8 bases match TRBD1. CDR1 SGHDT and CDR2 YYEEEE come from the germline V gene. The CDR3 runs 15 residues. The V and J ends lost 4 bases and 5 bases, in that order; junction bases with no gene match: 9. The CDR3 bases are TGTGCCAGCAGCCCATGGGACAGGAGAAGAGATACGCAGTATTTT. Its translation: CASSPWDRRRDTQYF.

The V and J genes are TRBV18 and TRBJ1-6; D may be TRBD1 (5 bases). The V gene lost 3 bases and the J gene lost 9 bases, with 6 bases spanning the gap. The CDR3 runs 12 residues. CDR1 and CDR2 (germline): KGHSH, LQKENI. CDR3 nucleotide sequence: TGTGCCAGCTCACCCGGGGGTTCACCCCTCCACTTT. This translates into CASSPGGSPLHF.

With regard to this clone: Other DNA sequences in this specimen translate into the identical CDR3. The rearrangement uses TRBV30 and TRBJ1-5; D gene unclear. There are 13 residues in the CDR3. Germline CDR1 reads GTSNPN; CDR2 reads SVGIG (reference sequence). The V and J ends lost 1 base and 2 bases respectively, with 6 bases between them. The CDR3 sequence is CAWSGGGNQPQHF. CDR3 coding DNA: TGTGCCTGGAGTGGGGGAGGCAATCAGCCCCAGCATTTT.

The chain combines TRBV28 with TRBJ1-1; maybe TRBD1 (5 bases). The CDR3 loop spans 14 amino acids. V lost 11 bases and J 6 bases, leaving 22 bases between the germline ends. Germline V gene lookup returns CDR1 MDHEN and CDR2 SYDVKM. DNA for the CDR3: TGTGCCGTGCAGCCAGGGCCCCTAAAACCTGAAGCTTTCTTT. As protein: CAVQPGPLKPEAFF.

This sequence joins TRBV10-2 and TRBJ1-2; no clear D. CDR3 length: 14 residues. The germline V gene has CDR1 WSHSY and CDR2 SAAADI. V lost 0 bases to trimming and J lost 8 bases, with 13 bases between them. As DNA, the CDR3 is TGCGCCAGCAGTGAGTCGAGGGCAGAGTCAGGCTACACCTTC. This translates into CASSESRAESGYTF.

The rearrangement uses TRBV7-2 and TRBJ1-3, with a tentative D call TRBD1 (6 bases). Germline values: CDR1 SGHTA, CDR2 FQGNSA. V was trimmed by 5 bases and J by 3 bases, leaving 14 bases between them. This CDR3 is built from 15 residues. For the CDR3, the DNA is TGTGCCAGCAGCATTGAGGGGGGGCTTGGAAACACCATATATTTT. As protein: CASSIEGGLGNTIYF.

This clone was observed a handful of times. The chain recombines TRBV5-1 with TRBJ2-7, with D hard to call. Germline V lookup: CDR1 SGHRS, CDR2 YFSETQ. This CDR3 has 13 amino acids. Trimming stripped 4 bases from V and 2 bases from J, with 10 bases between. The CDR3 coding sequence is TGCGCCAGCAGCGAGGAGACGGCCTACGAGCAGTACTTC. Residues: CASSEETAYEQYF.